Included here is one T cell receptor (beta chain) sequence, with context. CDR1 is SEHNR and CDR2 is FQNEAQ in the germline V gene (reference sequence). The CDR3 is 16 residues long. Trimming removed 5 bases from V and 1 base from J, with 17 bases in between. This record comes from a study of T-cell memory formation after mild COVID-19. Study-wide context: Clusters of TCRs were largely donor specific.

Employing constant-segment primers, 5'RACE generated TCR alpha and TCR beta cDNA libraries bearing sample barcodes and UMIs. TCRdb redid the calling of the 5' RACE reads with MiXCR, one entry per CDR3 protein. The sample includes 170,000 or so distinct CDR3 sequences, 20% to 25% of them seen just once. The rearrangement joins TRBV7-9 to TRBJ1-1, with D tentatively TRBD1 (6 bases). This TCR was sampled from an adult woman who had mild COVID-19 (a few samples of this study predate the infection). Cell type and time point are not known. The material sequenced was PBMCs or a T cell subset sorted from them (not recorded which). CDR3: CASSALAGHPNTEAFF. CDR3 nucleotide sequence: TGTGCCAGCAGCGCACTGGCGGGACACCCGAACACTGAAGCTTTCTTT.